This T cell receptor beta chain stems from a study of cytomegalovirus exposure and HLA in healthy donors. Concerning this clone: The antigen remains unidentified.

60 Vbeta and 13 Jbeta primers were used in PCR. Measured with immunoSEQ multiplex PCR; TCRdb has only the in-frame clones, and not every one. The sample contains roughly 160,000 clones, 85% of which appear only once. Broader study findings: About 87% or about 30% of the time was how often most TCR beta V segments were productive, according to an earlier analysis. Analyses of presence and absence presupposed an approximately uniform sequencing depth across donors. A later analysis found that most CMV-associated TCR beta chains appeared HLA-restricted.

The CDR3 extends over 13 amino acids. V shed 6 bases and J shed 1 base, with 9 bases lying between them. Germline V gene data show CDR1 as MDHEN and CDR2 as SYDVKM. J is TRBJ2-5 and V is TRBV28; a possible D gene is TRBD2 (5 bases). The source is a boy aged 2-15 years in good health and CMV-seronegative. The specimen was PBMCs. The CDR3 loop is CASRLVSQETQYF. CDR3 coding DNA: TGTGCCAGCAGACTAGTCTCCCAAGAGACCCAGTACTTC.